This T cell receptor (beta chain) comes out of a study of T cell repertoires in cytomegalovirus infection. Study background: Carrying CMV and the relevant HLA type showed in public TCR beta signatures.

Germline V lookup: CDR1 DFQATT, CDR2 SNEGSKA (reference sequence). The CDR3 runs 13 residues. Deletions cut 5 bases from V and 8 bases from J, with 18 bases between. Using its own MiXCR run on the reads, TCRdb lists one record per CDR3 protein. The repertoire consists of under 120,000 distinct CDR3 sequences, with less than 55% occurring once and the leading ten covering about 76%. Study-wide results and limits: Dominant in the ex vivo response were TCR beta clonotypes restricted by HLA-C and specific for CMV. Carriers of CMV plus the relevant HLA were identified by cumulative public TCR beta family frequency.

As concerns this clonotype: Its matching antigen is unknown.

The V gene is TRBV20-1, the J gene TRBJ1-2; D gene ambiguous. Sequencing was performed on CD8+ T cells from cultured PBMCs, taken from culture after CMV antigen stimulation. This clonotype was obtained from a human donor in good health (CMV status not recorded). Some clones in this sample may be carry-over from other donors' samples. Here the CDR3 DNA reads TGCAGTGCTGGAAGACAAAATATGGGGGGCTACACCTTC. Translated: CSAGRQNMGGYTF.